This T cell receptor (beta chain) was profiled in a study of Ad26.COV2.S vaccination and SARS-CoV-2 variants. Regarding this clone: Its antigen is still unknown. This specimen includes other DNA sequences encoding the same CDR3.

This CDR3 is built from 13 residues. The germline V gene encodes CDR1 SGHVS and CDR2 FNYEAQ. The trim removed 5 bases at V and 3 bases at J, leaving 2 bases unmatched. The repertoire was sequenced with immunoSEQ multiplex PCR; TCRdb's copy has only in-frame clones and lacks some. The sample lists approximately 500,000 clones, around 88% occurring once. General study points: Vaccine and placebo recipients had comparable breadth of non-spike TCRs.

Documented treatment: some 19 received Ad26.COV2.S at low or high dose, single or two shots; several received placebo; per-sample allocation not given. Collection of samples fell on day 63 after the first vaccine or placebo injection. This adult donor, from Boston, was 18-55 years old. Material: peripheral blood, obtained in a trial of Ad26.COV2.S vaccine versus placebo. The V gene is TRBV7-6, the J gene TRBJ2-7; TRBD1 agrees at 9 bases. This receptor was taken from a person between 18 and 65 years old who received the Ad26.COV2.S COVID-19 vaccine or a placebo. The DNA for the CDR3 is TGTGCCAGCAGCCCGGGACAGGGCTACGAGCAGTACTTC. Its protein product is CASSPGQGYEQYF.